This T cell receptor beta chain emerged from a study of chemoradiotherapy in HPV16-positive cancers. Sequencing was performed with immunoSEQ multiplex PCR; in TCRdb, only in-frame clones are kept and a portion is missing. This table has approximately 11,000 clones, roughly two thirds appearing once. V lost 1 base to trimming and J lost 5 bases, with 12 bases between them. From germline, CDR1 is KGHSH and CDR2 LQKENI. The CDR3 extends over 14 amino acids. This clone occurred once. Repertoires were sampled repeatedly during chemoradiotherapy. J is TRBJ2-7 and V is TRBV18; possibly TRBD2 for D (7 bases). This clonotype was sampled from a human donor with HPV-associated anogenital cancer. This material was collected from a patient who underwent chemoradiotherapy. The chain's CDR3 is CASSPQGGPNEQYF. The DNA for the CDR3 is TGTGCCAGCTCACCACAGGGGGGGCCGAACGAGCAGTACTTC.